This T cell receptor (beta chain) originates from a study of kidney transplant recipient with SARS-CoV-2 infection. TCRdb re-called the reads with MiXCR, one entry per CDR3 protein. The sample has about 240,000 distinct CDR3 sequences, under 35% seen once. This clonotype was seen repeatedly, ten times or more. Sequences were derived from a blood sample, sampled at baseline and between days 110 and 120 from a kidney transplant recipient. The clonotype was recovered from a male patient in his thirties who had COVID-19 and was a kidney transplant recipient. The graft donor may be the source of some T cells.

The CDR3 nucleotides read TGTGCCAGCAGCCCGGGGACTAGCGGGGGGCCTGAGGAGCAGTACTTC. Residues: CASSPGTSGGPEEQYF. V usage is TRBV11-3 and J usage is TRBJ2-7; 15 bases agree with TRBD2. The germline CDR1 and CDR2 sequences are SGHNT and YENEEA. The ends lost 5 bases at V and 7 bases at J; junction bases unmatched: 9. This CDR3 spans 16 amino acids. The full variable domain, its missing parts supplied by reference TRBV11-3 and TRBJ2-7, is EAGVVQSPRYKIIEKKQPVAFWCNPISGHNTLYWYLQNLGQGPELLIRYENEEAVDDSQLPKDRFSAERLKGVDSTLKIQPAELGDSAVYLCASSPGTSGGPEEQYFGPGTRLTVT.